The 10 T cell receptor beta chains listed next were all sequenced from one sample in a study of a mutant IDH1 vaccine in newly diagnosed glioma. Libraries were prepared by immunoSEQ multiplex PCR; TCRdb keeps only in-frame clonotypes and omits some of them. The repertoire has about 35,000 clones, about four fifths of them found once; the top ten carry roughly 15%. The time point is: week 11, during vaccination. The vaccine gave 300 ug of a 20-mer mutant IDH1 peptide subcutaneously per dose. These receptors have no identified antigens. The sample here was peripheral blood mononuclear cells (PBMCs), taken from a glioma patient whose treatment included an IDH1 peptide vaccine. The receptor set was obtained from a woman aged 25-40 years with glioma. Some clones in this sample may be carry-over from other donors' samples.

The V and J genes are TRBV7-9 and TRBJ1-3; D unclear. There are 16 residues in the CDR3. Trimming removed 4 bases from V and 0 bases from J, with 13 bases in between. Germline CDR1 SEHNR, CDR2 FQNEAQ (reference sequence). Here the CDR3 DNA reads TGTGCCAGCAGCTCTATCACTACACTCTCTGGAAACACCATATATTTT. Protein: CASSSITTLSGNTIYF.

The rearrangement joins TRBV30 to TRBJ2-3; TRBD2 might be the D (6 bases). This CDR3 has 11 amino acids. Germline assignment: CDR1 GTSNPN and CDR2 SVGIG (reference sequence). Trimming took off 2 bases at V and 6 bases at J, with 6 bases between the two ends. DNA for the CDR3: TGTGCCTGGAGTCGGGGGGATACGCAGTATTTT. Protein: CAWSRGDTQYF.

The gene calls are TRBV11-1 and TRBJ2-7; D is perhaps TRBD2 (5 bases). Germline lookup yields CDR1 SGHAT and CDR2 FQDESV (reference sequence). The CDR3 length is 14 residues. V lost 1 base and J lost 6, with 13 bases in between. CDR3 protein: CASSLVRGTGEQYF. Written as DNA, the CDR3 is TGTGCCAGCAGCTTAGTTCGGGGAACGGGCGAGCAGTACTTC.

The chain links TRBV4-1 to TRBJ1-1; weak D call: TRBD1 (6 bases). V lost 2 bases and J 1 base, leaving 17 bases between the germline ends. Germline V CDR1 and CDR2: MGHRA, YSYEKL. This CDR3 is built from 17 residues. Written as DNA, the CDR3 is TGCGCCAGCAGCCAACTCCCGGGGGGGCAGAAGAACACTGAAGCTTTCTTT. Encoded protein: CASSQLPGGQKNTEAFF.

The CDR3 DNA reads TGTGCCAGTAGTATAGGGCCAACAGGGGAGAGGGGCTACACCTTC. This encodes CASSIGPTGERGYTF. This chain joins TRBV19 and TRBJ1-2; 7 nucleotides align to TRBD1. Germline assignment: CDR1 LNHDA and CDR2 SQIVND (reference sequence). This CDR3 comprises 15 residues. The ends lost 1 base at V and 8 bases at J; junction bases unmatched: 10.

This sequence joins TRBV11-1 and TRBJ2-3; possibly TRBD2 for D (5 bases). CDR1 is SGHAT and CDR2 is FQDESV in the germline V gene (reference sequence). This CDR3 comprises 14 residues. Trimming removed 3 bases from V and 4 bases from J, with 11 bases in between. The CDR3 sequence: CASSLRVKADTQYF. Written as DNA, the CDR3 is TGTGCCAGCAGCTTGAGGGTCAAGGCAGATACGCAGTATTTT.

The rearrangement uses TRBV4-1 and TRBJ2-7; 8 nucleotides match TRBD1. Germline V gene sequence: CDR1 MGHRA, CDR2 YSYEKL. The CDR3 consists of 14 residues. V lost 6 bases to trimming and J lost 0 bases; unmatched junction nucleotides: 4. In DNA, the CDR3 is TGCGCCAGCAGTTCGACAGGGGCCTCCTACGAGCAGTACTTC. Translated, it gives CASSSTGASYEQYF.

This chain links TRBV27 with TRBJ1-1; unclear D gene. The V gene lost 5 bases and the J gene lost 7 bases, with 8 bases spanning the gap. The CDR3 runs 11 residues. The germline V gene has CDR1 MNHEY and CDR2 SMNVEV (reference sequence). CDR3 nucleotide sequence: TGTGCCAGCAGTGCCGGTAATGAAGCTTTCTTT. Its translation is CASSAGNEAFF.

V gene TRBV20-1 combines with J gene TRBJ1-1; possible D gene TRBD1, 5 bases. Germline V lookup: CDR1 DFQATT, CDR2 SNEGSKA (reference sequence). V was trimmed by 3 bases and J by 10 bases, leaving 9 bases between them. The CDR3 has 10 residues. CDR3 bases: TGCAGTGCTAGTAGAGGGACAGCTTTCTTT. Protein: CSASRGTAFF.

The V and J genes are TRBV28 and TRBJ1-1; D is unclear. The V and J ends lost 2 bases and 1 base respectively, with 8 bases between them. The germline V gene encodes CDR1 MDHEN and CDR2 SYDVKM. This CDR3 contains 14 residues. DNA of the CDR3: TGTGCCAGCAGTTTACCCCCTGGGAACACTGAAGCTTTCTTT. The encoded protein is CASSLPPGNTEAFF. Full variable domain (missing parts from reference TRBV28 and TRBJ1-1): DVKVTQSSRYLVKRTGEKVFLECVQDMDHENMFWYRQDPGLGLRLIYFSYDVKMKEKGDIPEGYSVSREKKERFSLILESASTNQTSMYLCASSLPPGNTEAFFGQGTRLTVV.